This T cell receptor beta chain emerged from a study of T cell responses to AZD1222 COVID-19 vaccine. Concerning this clone itself: Its specificity is not known.

The V and J ends lost 4 bases and 4 bases, in that order; junction bases with no gene match: 1. Germline loops: CDR1 LGHDT, CDR2 YNNKEL (reference sequence). The CDR3 is made up of 13 amino acids. Whole-study findings and limits: Sampled repertoires all dated from after the peak T cell response. Rises in breadth and depth of Spike-specific TCRs came after two AZD1222 doses.

TCRdb keeps only in-frame clones here, not all; method: immunoSEQ multiplex PCR. The data contain about 210,000 clones, 80% to 95% of them singletons. This TCR was sampled from an adult in good health. This specimen was peripheral blood, taken on day 0 of AZD1222 vaccination. The chain carries TRBV3-1 (or the pseudogene TRBV3-2) and TRBJ1-3; 7 bases fit TRBD1. The CDR3 nucleotides read TGTGCCAGCAGCCGGGACAGAGGAAACACCATATATTTT. Translating gives CASSRDRGNTIYF.